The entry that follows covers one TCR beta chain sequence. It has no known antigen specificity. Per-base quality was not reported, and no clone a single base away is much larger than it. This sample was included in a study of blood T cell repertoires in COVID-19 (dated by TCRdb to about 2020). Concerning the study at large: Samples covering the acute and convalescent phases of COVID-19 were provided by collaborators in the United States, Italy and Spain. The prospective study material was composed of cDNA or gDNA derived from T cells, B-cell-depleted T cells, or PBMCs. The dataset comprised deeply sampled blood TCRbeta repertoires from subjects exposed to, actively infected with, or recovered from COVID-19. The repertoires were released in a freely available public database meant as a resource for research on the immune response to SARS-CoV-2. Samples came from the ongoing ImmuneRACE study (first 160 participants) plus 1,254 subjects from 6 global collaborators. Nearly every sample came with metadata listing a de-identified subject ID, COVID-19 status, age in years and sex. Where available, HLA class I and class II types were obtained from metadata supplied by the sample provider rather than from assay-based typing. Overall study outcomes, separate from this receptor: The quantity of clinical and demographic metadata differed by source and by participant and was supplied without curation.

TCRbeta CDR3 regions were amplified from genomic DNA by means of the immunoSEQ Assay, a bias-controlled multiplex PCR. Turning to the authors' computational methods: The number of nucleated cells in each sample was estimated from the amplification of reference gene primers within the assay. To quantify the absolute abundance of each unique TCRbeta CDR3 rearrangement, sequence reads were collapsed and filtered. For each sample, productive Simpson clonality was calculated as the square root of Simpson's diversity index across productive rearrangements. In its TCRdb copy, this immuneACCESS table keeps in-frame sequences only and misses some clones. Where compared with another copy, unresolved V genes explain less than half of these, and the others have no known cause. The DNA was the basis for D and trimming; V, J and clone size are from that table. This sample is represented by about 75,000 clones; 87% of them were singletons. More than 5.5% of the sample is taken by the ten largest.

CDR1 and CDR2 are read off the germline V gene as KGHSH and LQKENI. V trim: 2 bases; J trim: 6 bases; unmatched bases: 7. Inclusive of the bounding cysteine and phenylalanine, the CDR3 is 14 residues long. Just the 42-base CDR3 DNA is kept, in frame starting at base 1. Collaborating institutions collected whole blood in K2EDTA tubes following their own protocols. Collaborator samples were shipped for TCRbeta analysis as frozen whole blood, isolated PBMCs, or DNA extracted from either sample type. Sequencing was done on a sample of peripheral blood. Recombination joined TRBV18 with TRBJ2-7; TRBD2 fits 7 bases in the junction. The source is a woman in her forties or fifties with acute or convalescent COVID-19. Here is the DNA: TGTGCCAGCTCACCATCCCGGGAGGCTAGCGAGCAGTACTTC. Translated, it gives CASSPSREASEQYF.